A selection of T cell receptor beta chains follows, all from one sample in a study of blood T cell repertoires in COVID-19. The table came from immunoSEQ multiplex PCR; TCRdb's copy has only in-frame clones and leaves some out. The sample lists 20,000 to 30,000 clones; roughly 71% were seen once. Source material: peripheral blood. Every receptor here comes from a man at least 80 years old with active or convalescent COVID-19. CDR3s include the opening cysteine and the closing phenylalanine or tryptophan. The D gene is left open where the match is weak. Some rows have no size entry. The others give once, few or many, or a class for an expanded clone.

>-|TRBV5-1|TRBJ1-3|TRBD1
CASSSGGTGNTIYF
TGCGCCAGCAGCTCAGGGGGAACTGGAAACACCATATATTTT
>-|TRBV5-1|TRBJ2-3|-
CASSLGSSPTDTQYF
TGCGCCAGCAGCTTGGGGTCTAGCCCAACAGATACGCAGTATTTT
>few|TRBV5-1|TRBJ2-6|-
CASSLDNTGANVLTF
TGCGCCAGCAGCCTCGACAACACTGGGGCCAACGTCCTGACTTTC
>-|TRBV29-1|TRBJ2-7|-
CSVVSGSEQYF
TGCAGCGTAGTATCAGGATCCGAGCAGTACTTC
>-|TRBV27|TRBJ1-5|-
CASSLTGGQPQHF
TGTGCCAGCAGTTTAACGGGAGGTCAGCCCCAGCATTTT
>few|TRBV18|TRBJ2-3|-
CASSPDSLPDTQYF
TGTGCCAGCTCACCCGACAGTCTTCCAGATACGCAGTATTTT
>-|TRBV19|TRBJ2-7|-
CASSMRLDYEQYF
TGTGCCAGTAGTATGCGACTGGATTACGAGCAGTACTTC
>-|TRBV7-2|TRBJ1-2|TRBD1
CASSAWTGLGNYGYTF
TGTGCCAGCAGCGCCTGGACAGGGTTGGGTAACTATGGCTACACCTTC
>-|TRBV27|TRBJ1-1|-
CASSLQGSNTEAFF
TGTGCCAGCAGTTTACAGGGGTCGAACACTGAAGCTTTCTTT
>-|TRBV19|TRBJ2-5|-
CASRETGMSVETQYF
TGTGCCAGTAGGGAGACAGGAATGAGCGTAGAGACCCAGTACTTC
>-|TRBV27|TRBJ2-2|-
CASSSPLASNTGELFF
TGTGCCAGCAGTTCCCCCCTAGCTTCGAACACCGGGGAGCTGTTTTTT
>-|TRBV18|TRBJ2-6|-
CASSPRGGSGANVLTF
TGTGCCAGCTCACCGCGGGGCGGCTCTGGGGCCAACGTCCTGACTTTC
>few|TRBV7-2|TRBJ1-6|TRBD1
CASSLVGTDNSPLHF
TGTGCCAGCAGCTTAGTAGGGACAGATAATTCACCCCTCCACTTT
>-|TRBV6-5|TRBJ1-2|TRBD1
CASGSQGAPYGYTF
TGTGCCAGCGGGAGTCAGGGGGCTCCCTATGGCTACACCTTC
>-|TRBV5-1|TRBJ2-2|-
CASSLIDFGRNTGELFF
TGCGCCAGCAGCTTAATAGATTTCGGGAGGAACACCGGGGAGCTGTTTTTT
>once|TRBV7-2|TRBJ2-5|TRBD2
CASSLVAGLRGQYF
TGTGCCAGCAGCTTAGTAGCGGGGCTTAGGGGCCAGTACTTC
>-|TRBV18|TRBJ1-4|-
CASSRTQGGGEKLFF
TGTGCCAGCTCACGAACACAGGGCGGAGGTGAAAAACTGTTTTTT
>-|TRBV7-9|TRBJ1-2|-
CASSLVTGNYGYTF
TGTGCCAGCAGCTTAGTTACAGGGAACTATGGCTACACCTTC
>-|TRBV5-1|TRBJ1-3|-
CASSRDNGNTIYF
TGCGCCAGCAGCCGGGACAACGGAAACACCATATATTTT
>-|TRBV24-1|TRBJ2-1|-
CATSDPKAGEQFF
TGTGCCACCAGTGACCCGAAGGCCGGGGAGCAGTTCTTC